The next 17 T cell receptor beta chains were all read from a single sample in a study of T cells after yellow fever vaccination. TCRdb passed the 5' RACE reads through MiXCR, listing each CDR3 protein once. The table shows approximately 330,000 distinct CDR3 sequences, with 4.1% occurring only once. This specimen consisted of PBMCs, obtained 5 days after the yellow fever booster vaccination. Receptors originate from a man aged 18-30 years who received the YFV17D yellow fever vaccine.

This clonotype was observed at least ten times. This CDR3 is missing its conserved last phenylalanine or tryptophan, likely due to a read error. The chain carries TRBV28 and TRBJ1-2; TRBD1 matches at 7 bases. After removal of 6 bases from V and 3 bases from J, the junction contained 4 bases not matched to a gene. CDR3 length equals 13 residues. CDR1 and CDR2 from the germline V gene are MDHEN and SYDVKM. The CDR3 DNA reads TGTGCCAGCAGCTCCGGACAGGACTATGGCTACACCTTA. As protein: CASSSGQDYGYTL.

This clonotype was seen ten or more times. This chain joins TRBV11-2 and TRBJ2-1, with unresolved D. This CDR3 contains 13 residues. The ends were cut back, 1 base at V and 5 bases at J, with 6 bases in the middle. Germline-derived CDR1 and CDR2 are SGHAT and FQNNGV. CDR3 in amino acids: CASSLGRNNEQFF. CDR3 DNA sequence: TGTGCCAGCAGCTTAGGACGGAACAATGAGCAGTTCTTC.

This clonotype came up a few times. The rearrangement uses TRBV20-1 and TRBJ2-4, with D uncertain. Trimming removed 0 bases at V and 0 bases at J, with 3 bases between. CDR1 and CDR2 (germline): DFQATT, SNEGSKA (reference sequence). This CDR3 comprises 13 residues. The CDR3 protein is CSAREIAKNIQYF. The CDR3 bases are TGCAGTGCTAGAGAAATAGCCAAAAACATTCAGTACTTC.

The table lists this clonotype with many counts. The rearrangement uses TRBV12-3 or TRBV12-4 and TRBJ1-6; D is undetermined. Trimming shortened V by 5 bases and J by 10 bases, and 24 bases separated the two germline ends. The CDR3 contains 17 residues. The CDR3 DNA is TGTGCCAGCAGTCCACGACGGGGAGTTATTGAAGACTCACCCCTCCACTTT. Its protein product is CASSPRRGVIEDSPLHF.

The rearrangement uses TRBV20-1 and TRBJ1-1; D may be TRBD1 (6 bases). The CDR3 has 15 residues. Germline assignment: CDR1 DFQATT and CDR2 SNEGSKA (reference sequence). The germline V and J ends were trimmed by 5 bases and 0 bases, with 16 bases remaining between them. The CDR3 DNA follows: TGCAGTGCTCCCTCGGGGGCCGTCGTGAACACTGAAGCTTTCTTT. Encoded protein: CSAPSGAVVNTEAFF.

This clonotype was seen only a few times. V is TRBV7-6 and J is TRBJ2-2; either TRBD1 or TRBD2 may supply D (5 bases each). Looked up from germline, CDR1 is SGHVS and CDR2 is FNYEAQ. V lost 5 bases to trimming and J lost 5 bases, with 12 bases between them. This CDR3 spans 14 amino acids. CDR3: CASSRDLDTGELFF. CDR3 bases: TGTGCCAGCAGCCGGGACCTCGATACCGGGGAGCTGTTTTTT.

Many counts were recorded for this clonotype. The rearrangement links TRBV7-2 to TRBJ2-3; 10 bases line up with TRBD2. The CDR3 totals 19 residues. J lost 0 bases, V lost 5 bases, and 14 bases had no gene match. Per the germline V gene, CDR1 is SGHTA and CDR2 is FQGNSA. The CDR3 protein is CASSLRASGGSASTDTQYF. In nucleotides, the CDR3 is TGTGCCAGCAGCCTCAGGGCTAGCGGGGGCTCGGCGAGCACAGATACGCAGTATTTT.

The table lists this clonotype with a few counts. The V call is TRBV5-1, the J call TRBJ1-4; D ambiguous. The CDR3 length is 16 residues. Per germline, CDR1 SGHRS and CDR2 YFSETQ. V was cut by 0 bases and J by 6 bases, with 15 bases left in between. The CDR3 DNA is TGCGCCAGCAGCTTGGCCAGCGCTCCCTGGGATGAAAAACTGTTTTTT. It translates to CASSLASAPWDEKLFF. Complete variable domain (other parts from reference TRBV5-1 and TRBJ1-4): KAGVTQTPRYLIKTRGQQVTLSCSPISGHRSVSWYQQTPGQGLQFLFEYFSETQRNKGNFPGRFSGRQFSNSRSEMNVSTLELGDSALYLCASSLASAPWDEKLFFGSGTQLSVL.

The rearrangement uses TRBV5-5 and TRBJ2-1; TRBD2 agrees at 10 bases. The CDR3 length is 16 residues. J gave up 7 bases and V 0 bases, and 7 bases lay outside the gene matches. Germline CDR1 is SGHKS and CDR2 is YYEKEE (reference sequence). For the CDR3, the DNA is TGTGCCAGCAGCTTGGTCCCAGCGGGGGGGCAGAATGAGCAGTTCTTC. As protein: CASSLVPAGGQNEQFF.

V gene TRBV7-2 combines with J gene TRBJ1-1; maybe TRBD1 (5 bases). With 5 bases removed from V and 0 bases from J, the gap between germline ends came to 10 bases. This CDR3 is built from 14 residues. CDR1 and CDR2 from the germline V gene are SGHTA and FQGNSA. CDR3 in DNA: TGTGCCAGCAGCAGGGGACTTATGAACACTGAAGCTTTCTTT. Translated, it gives CASSRGLMNTEAFF.

The chain has TRBV7-2 and TRBJ2-1; the match to TRBD2 covers 9 bases. The CDR3 is 16 residues long. CDR1 SGHTA and CDR2 FQGNSA come from the germline V gene. Trimming removed 5 bases from V and 0 bases from J; junction bases left unmatched: 5. In DNA form, the CDR3 reads TGTGCCAGCAGCCCAGCGGGGGGAACCTCCTACAATGAGCAGTTCTTC. Protein product: CASSPAGGTSYNEQFF.

The rearrangement uses TRBV5-1 and TRBJ2-2; 8 positions agree with TRBD2. With V trimmed by 7 bases and J by 0 bases, 8 bases remained unmatched. The CDR3 is 16 amino acids. Per the germline V gene, CDR1 is SGHRS and CDR2 is YFSETQ. The CDR3 nucleotides are TGCGCCAGCGGACCTTCAGCGGGAGCGAACACCGGGGAGCTGTTTTTT. Its translation is CASGPSAGANTGELFF.

The chain links TRBV3-1 to TRBJ1-5; D ambiguous. The CDR3 covers 14 residues. V was cut by 0 bases and J by 4 bases, with 7 bases left in between. CDR1 and CDR2 from the germline V gene are LGHDT and YNNKEL (reference sequence). The CDR3 nucleotides read TGTGCCAGCAGCCAAGAACGAGGGAATCAGCCCCAGCATTTT. This gives the protein CASSQERGNQPQHF.

A few counts support this clonotype. This rearrangement joins TRBV5-1 to TRBJ2-5, with D possibly being TRBD2 (5 bases). Germline loops: CDR1 SGHRS, CDR2 YFSETQ. Trimming took off 5 bases at V and 4 bases at J, with 18 bases between the two ends. This CDR3 comprises 15 residues. Written as DNA, the CDR3 is TGCGCCAGCAGTTACTATCGGCCGGGGTCAGAGACCCAGTACTTC. Its translation is CASSYYRPGSETQYF.

This clonotype has just a few counts. This chain connects TRBV10-3 to TRBJ2-5; TRBD2 aligns across 11 bases. Trimming removed 3 bases from V and 0 bases from J; junction bases left unmatched: 6. Germline-derived CDR1 and CDR2 are ENHRY and SYGVKD. The CDR3 extends over 17 amino acids. The CDR3 region is CAISEQLAGEYQETQYF. CDR3 sequence (DNA): TGTGCCATCAGTGAACAACTAGCGGGGGAGTACCAAGAGACCCAGTACTTC.

This clonotype was counted between two and nine times. This chain connects TRBV9 to TRBJ1-1, with 7 bases that match TRBD1. Trimming cost V 3 bases and J 6 bases; bases outside gene matches: 5. CDR3 size: 13 residues. In germline, CDR1 is SGDLS, CDR2 YYNGEE. In nucleotides, the CDR3 is TGTGCCAGCAGCGAAGGGACAGTAGCTGAAGCTTTCTTT. Translating it yields CASSEGTVAEAFF.

The rearrangement uses TRBV12-3 or TRBV12-4 and TRBJ2-6; D call uncertain. Between the trimmed V and J ends, which lost 7 bases and 8 bases, there was a span of 6 bases. This CDR3 region has 11 residues. CDR3 sequence (DNA): TGTGCCAGCACCTCCTCCAACGTCCTGACTTTC. Its translation is CASTSSNVLTF.